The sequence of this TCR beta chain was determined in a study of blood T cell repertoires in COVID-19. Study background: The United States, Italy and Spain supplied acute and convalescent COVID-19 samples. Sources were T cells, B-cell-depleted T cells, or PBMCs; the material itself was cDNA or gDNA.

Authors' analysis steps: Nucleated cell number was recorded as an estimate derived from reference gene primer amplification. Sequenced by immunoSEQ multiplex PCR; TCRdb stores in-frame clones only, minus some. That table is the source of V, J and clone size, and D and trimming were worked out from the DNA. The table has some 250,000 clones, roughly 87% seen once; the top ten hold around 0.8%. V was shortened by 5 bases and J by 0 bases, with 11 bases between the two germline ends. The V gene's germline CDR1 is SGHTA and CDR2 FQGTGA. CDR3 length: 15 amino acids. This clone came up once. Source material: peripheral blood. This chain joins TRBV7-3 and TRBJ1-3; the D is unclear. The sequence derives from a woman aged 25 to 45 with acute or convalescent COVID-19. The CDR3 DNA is TGTGCCAGCAGCCCCGTTGGCTTCTCTGGAAACACCATATATTTT. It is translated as CASSPVGFSGNTIYF. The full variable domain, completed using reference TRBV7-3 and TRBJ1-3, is GAGVSQTPSNKVTEKGKYVELRCDPISGHTALYWYRQSLGQGPEFLIYFQGTGAADDSGLPNDRFFAVRPEGSVSTLKIQRTERGDSAVYLCASSPVGFSGNTIYFGEGSWLTVV.